The clone carrying this T cell receptor beta chain was observed a few times. Its antigen is not identified. Cultured cells yielded isolated CD4+ T cells after 10 to 11 days. The repertoire was sequenced with immunoSEQ multiplex PCR; TCRdb's copy has only in-frame clones and lacks some. Of around 35,000 clones in the sample, roughly 74% are singletons; the top ten hold under 3%. The entry originates in a study of vaccination effects on CD4 cells after COVID-19. Whole-study context: Expansion of antigen-specific CD4+ T cells with viral peptide pools was carried out by the ViraFEST assay before sequencing.

Trimming took 2 bases from V and 3 from J, leaving 8 bases between them. Germline assignment: CDR1 MNHNS and CDR2 SASEGT. This CDR3 is built from 14 residues. The material was CD4+ T cells from PBMCs cultured without peptide, obtained before COVID-19 vaccination. This receptor was taken from a human donor who received a COVID-19 vaccine. The chain uses TRBV6-1 and TRBJ1-5; D remains unclear. The CDR3 region is CASSESAINQPQHF. CDR3 nucleotide sequence: TGTGCCAGCAGTGAATCGGCGATCAATCAGCCCCAGCATTTT.